One and the same sample provided the 14 T cell receptor beta chains below, sequenced in a study of shared clonotypes between healthy human individuals. The table came from immunoSEQ multiplex PCR; TCRdb's copy has only in-frame clones and leaves some out. This sample carries around 2.3 million clones, around 95% of them seen once, and the ten largest clones take less than 0.15%. Sequencing used naive CD4+ T cells sorted from blood. Subset noted: CD45RA+ positively selected. These receptors were obtained from a man between 18 and 35 years old in good health.

V and J are TRBV4-3 and TRBJ1-1, with D perhaps matching TRBD1 (6 bases). CDR1 and CDR2 from the germline V gene are LGHNA and YSLEER. V lost 6 bases and J lost 0, with 14 bases in between. The CDR3 totals 15 residues. The chain's CDR3 is CASSPRGGMNTEAFF. The CDR3 bases are TGCGCCAGCAGTCCGAGAGGGGGTATGAACACTGAAGCTTTCTTT.

The chain has TRBV2 and TRBJ1-1; possibly TRBD1 for D (6 bases). The V end was cut by 3 bases, the J end by 5 bases, with 13 bases between. The CDR3 consists of 14 residues. Germline V gene sequence: CDR1 SNHLY, CDR2 FYNNEI. The CDR3 DNA follows: TGTGCCAGCAGTGATCAGGACAGAAAGACTGAAGCTTTCTTT. This codes for CASSDQDRKTEAFF.

The chain links TRBV28 to TRBJ2-7; 10 positions agree with TRBD2. The CDR3 consists of 17 residues. J lost 6 bases, V lost 5 bases, and 16 bases had no gene match. The germline CDR1 and CDR2 sequences are MDHEN and SYDVKM. CDR3 loop: CASSPPISGGKLGEQYF. The CDR3 bases are TGTGCCAGCAGTCCACCGATTAGCGGGGGGAAGCTCGGCGAGCAGTACTTC.

V is TRBV14 and J is TRBJ1-1, with no clear D. Germline lookup yields CDR1 SGHDN and CDR2 FVKESK. V was pared by 4 bases and J by 10 bases, with 19 bases between. This CDR3 spans 14 amino acids. The CDR3 region has the DNA TGTGCCAGCAGCCCTTCCCCCCTCCTGTGGGGAGCTTTCTTT. It translates to CASSPSPLLWGAFF.

The CDR3 is CASSLDPSGGLNTGELFF. The CDR3 DNA reads TGTGCCAGCAGCTTGGATCCTAGCGGGGGGTTGAACACCGGGGAGCTGTTTTTT. The chain links TRBV5-4 to TRBJ2-2; 11 positions agree with TRBD2. This CDR3 spans 18 amino acids. J gave up 1 base and V 0 bases, and 5 bases lay outside the gene matches. From germline, CDR1 is SGHNT and CDR2 YYREEE (reference sequence). Variable domain in full (rest from reference TRBV5-4 and TRBJ2-2): ETGVTQSPTHLIKTRGQQVTLRCSSQSGHNTVSWYQQALGQGPQFIFQYYREEENGRGNFPPRFSGLQFPNYSSELNVNALELDDSALYLCASSLDPSGGLNTGELFFGEGSRLTVL.

The gene calls are TRBV9 and TRBJ2-3; the match to TRBD2 covers 11 bases. Germline V gene sequence: CDR1 SGDLS, CDR2 YYNGEE. The CDR3 length is 16 residues. V shed 0 bases, J shed 4 bases, and the junction held 4 bases outside the gene matches. Here the CDR3 DNA reads TGTGCCAGCAGCGTAGGGGGTAGCGGGAGGGCAGATACGCAGTATTTT. Protein product: CASSVGGSGRADTQYF.

The rearrangement links TRBV5-8 to TRBJ2-6; possibly TRBD1 for D (5 bases). V was cut by 4 bases and J by 0 bases, with 11 bases left in between. This CDR3 region has 16 residues. Per the germline V gene, CDR1 is SGHTS and CDR2 is YDEGEE. In nucleotides, the CDR3 is TGTGCCAGCAGCAGGGGCTTGAGCTCTGGGGCCAACGTCCTGACTTTC. Its translation is CASSRGLSSGANVLTF.

The rearrangement joins TRBV7-9 to TRBJ1-5, with TRBD1 matching over 9 bases. CDR3 size: 18 residues. V shed 1 base, J shed 2 bases, and the junction held 9 bases outside the gene matches. Germline V gives CDR1 SEHNR, CDR2 FQNEAQ (reference sequence). The DNA of the CDR3 is TGTGCCAGCAGCTTAGGGGACAGGGAGAATTATCGCAATCAGCCCCAGCATTTT. Protein product: CASSLGDRENYRNQPQHF.

V is TRBV27 and J is TRBJ1-2, with a weak D call TRBD1 (5 bases). V was trimmed by 5 bases and J by 8 bases, leaving 12 bases between them. The germline CDR1 and CDR2 sequences are MNHEY and SMNVEV (reference sequence). This CDR3 is built from 12 residues. Here the CDR3 reads CASSQGVGGYTF. The CDR3 DNA reads TGTGCCAGCAGTCAAGGGGTTGGGGGCTACACCTTC.

The J gene is TRBJ2-7, the V gene TRBV9, with 8 positions matching TRBD1. The germline V gene has CDR1 SGDLS and CDR2 YYNGEE. The CDR3 totals 14 residues. V was pared by 1 base and J by 6 bases, with 6 bases of the junction left unmatched. The CDR3 coding sequence is TGTGCCAGCAGCGTACTCACAGGGGGAAGCGAGCAGTACTTC. This codes for CASSVLTGGSEQYF.

J is TRBJ2-3 and V is TRBV11-2; D not resolved. V was clipped by 5 bases and J by 4 bases, with 13 bases between them. The germline V gene encodes CDR1 SGHAT and CDR2 FQNNGV. This CDR3 region has 14 residues. The CDR3 protein is CASSHYRVSDTQYF. The CDR3 bases are TGTGCCAGCAGCCATTACCGAGTATCAGATACGCAGTATTTT.

V usage is TRBV9 and J usage is TRBJ1-3; tentatively, D is TRBD1 (6 bases). CDR1 and CDR2 from the germline V gene are SGDLS and YYNGEE. Trimming removed 0 bases from V and 8 bases from J, with 15 bases in between. This CDR3 is 15 amino acids long. The CDR3 region is CASSVGSGEKDTIYF. DNA for the CDR3: TGTGCCAGCAGCGTAGGCTCAGGGGAGAAGGACACCATATATTTT.

The chain joins TRBV5-1 to TRBJ1-1; TRBD1 might be the D (5 bases). The CDR3 covers 15 residues. Germline loops: CDR1 SGHRS, CDR2 YFSETQ. Trimming took 2 bases from V and 1 from J, leaving 12 bases between them. CDR3 DNA sequence: TGCGCCAGCAGCTTTGGGACCATCCGGAACACTGAAGCTTTCTTT. It yields the protein CASSFGTIRNTEAFF. Looking up the rest from reference TRBV5-1 and TRBJ1-1 gives the full variable domain: KAGVTQTPRYLIKTRGQQVTLSCSPISGHRSVSWYQQTPGQGLQFLFEYFSETQRNKGNFPGRFSGRQFSNSRSEMNVSTLELGDSALYLCASSFGTIRNTEAFFGQGTRLTVV.

The V gene is TRBV5-4, the J gene TRBJ1-6, with D unresolved. The germline V gene has CDR1 SGHNT and CDR2 YYREEE (reference sequence). The CDR3 length is 16 residues. V lost 4 bases and J 4 bases, leaving 15 bases between the germline ends. CDR3 bases: TGTGCCAGCAGCCCTGGACTAGAAGGTTATAATTCACCCCTCCACTTT. Residues: CASSPGLEGYNSPLHF.